This T cell receptor beta chain emerged from a study of blood T cell repertoires in COVID-19. Whole-study context: The United States, Italy and Spain supplied acute and convalescent COVID-19 samples. Nucleic acid was either cDNA or gDNA, and it came from T cells, B-cell-depleted T cells, or PBMCs.

This CDR3 comprises 14 residues. The germline CDR1 and CDR2 sequences are SGHAT and FQDESV (reference sequence). The J segment lost 4 bases and the V segment lost 5 bases, leaving 8 bases of the junction unmatched. Sequencing used immunoSEQ multiplex PCR; TCRdb keeps in-frame clones, though not all of them. The table has roughly 260,000 clones, approximately 90% seen once. This receptor was identified in a woman aged 50 to 60 who had recovered from COVID-19. The chain joins TRBV11-1 to TRBJ2-7, with 7 bases identical to TRBD2. What was sequenced was peripheral blood. The chain's CDR3 is CASSTPWGGYEQYF. The CDR3, as DNA: TGTGCCAGCAGCACTCCCTGGGGGGGGTACGAGCAGTACTTC.